This T cell receptor (beta chain) derives from a study of blood T cell repertoires in COVID-19. At the level of the study: Samples of COVID-19 (acute and convalescent) were obtained from the United States, Italy and Spain. Nucleic acid was either cDNA or gDNA, and it came from T cells, B-cell-depleted T cells, or PBMCs.

CDR1 SEHNR and CDR2 FQNEAQ come from the germline V gene (reference sequence). Trimming took 2 bases from V and 1 from J; bases not matched to a gene: 1. The CDR3 sequence is 15 residues long. Authors' processing steps: Amplification with reference gene primers provided the estimates of nucleated cell counts. Libraries were prepared by immunoSEQ multiplex PCR; TCRdb keeps only in-frame clonotypes and omits some of them. V and J calls plus clone size are reproduced from that table; the DNA served to infer D and trimming. The sample consists of 160,000 or so clones, roughly 93% of them appearing once. The receptor was derived from a man younger than 35 with acute or convalescent COVID-19. The chain links TRBV7-9 to TRBJ1-5, with 8 bases aligning to TRBD1. The sample was peripheral blood. CDR3 protein: CASSLWTGSNQPQHF. The CDR3 nucleotides are TGTGCCAGCAGCTTATGGACAGGGAGCAATCAGCCCCAGCATTTT.